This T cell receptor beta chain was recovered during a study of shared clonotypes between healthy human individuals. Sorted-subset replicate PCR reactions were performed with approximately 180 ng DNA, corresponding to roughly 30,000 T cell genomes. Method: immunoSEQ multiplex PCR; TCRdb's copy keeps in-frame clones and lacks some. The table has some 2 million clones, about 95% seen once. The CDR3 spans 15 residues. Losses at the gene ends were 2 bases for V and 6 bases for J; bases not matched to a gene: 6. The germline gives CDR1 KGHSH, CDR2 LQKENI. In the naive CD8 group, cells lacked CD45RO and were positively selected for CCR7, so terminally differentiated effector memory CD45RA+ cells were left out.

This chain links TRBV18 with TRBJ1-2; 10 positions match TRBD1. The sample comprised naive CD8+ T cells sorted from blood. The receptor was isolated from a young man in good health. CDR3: CASSPTKGTGDGYTF. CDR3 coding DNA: TGTGCCAGCTCACCAACAAAGGGGACAGGGGATGGCTACACCTTC.